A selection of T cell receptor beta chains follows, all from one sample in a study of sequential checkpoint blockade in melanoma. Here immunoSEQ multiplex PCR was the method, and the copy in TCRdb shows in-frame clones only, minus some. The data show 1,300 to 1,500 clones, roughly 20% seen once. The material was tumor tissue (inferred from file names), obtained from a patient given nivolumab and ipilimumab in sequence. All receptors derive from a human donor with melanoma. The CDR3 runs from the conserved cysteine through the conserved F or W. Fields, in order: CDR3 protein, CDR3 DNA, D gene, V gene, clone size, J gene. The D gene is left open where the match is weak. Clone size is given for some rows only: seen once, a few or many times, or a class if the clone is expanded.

cdr3_aa: CASRDPTKGNTIYF; cdr3_nt: TGTGCCAGCAGGGATCCGACAAAAGGAAACACCATATATTTT; d_call: -; v_call: TRBV9; clone_size: -; j_call: TRBJ1-3
cdr3_aa: CASSLTGVREKLFF; cdr3_nt: TGTGCCAGCAGCCTTACAGGGGTTAGGGAAAAACTGTTTTTT; d_call: TRBD1; v_call: TRBV6-8; clone_size: -; j_call: TRBJ1-4
cdr3_aa: CASQGGGNQPQHF; cdr3_nt: TGTGCCAGCCAAGGTGGAGGGAATCAGCCCCAGCATTTT; d_call: -; v_call: TRBV6-8; clone_size: -; j_call: TRBJ1-5
cdr3_aa: CASSRQDMNTEAFF; cdr3_nt: TGTGCCAGCTCACGACAGGACATGAACACTGAAGCTTTCTTT; d_call: -; v_call: TRBV18; clone_size: few; j_call: TRBJ1-1
cdr3_aa: CASSRGLEGDTQYF; cdr3_nt: TGTGCCAGCAGCCGCGGACTTGAAGGGGATACGCAGTATTTT; d_call: -; v_call: TRBV16; clone_size: -; j_call: TRBJ2-3
cdr3_aa: CASSFSRVGTDTQYF; cdr3_nt: TGTGCCAGCAGCTTTTCGAGGGTCGGCACAGATACGCAGTATTTT; d_call: -; v_call: TRBV11-3; clone_size: -; j_call: TRBJ2-3
cdr3_aa: CASSRRASGGAHEQYF; cdr3_nt: TGTGCCAGCAGTCGCAGGGCTAGCGGGGGGGCTCACGAGCAGTACTTC; d_call: TRBD2; v_call: TRBV6-8; clone_size: -; j_call: TRBJ2-7
cdr3_aa: CASRVKGLAGDTQYF; cdr3_nt: TGTGCCAGCAGGGTGAAGGGACTAGCGGGAGATACGCAGTATTTT; d_call: TRBD2; v_call: TRBV6-8; clone_size: large; j_call: TRBJ2-3
cdr3_aa: CAITGPRTDTQYF; cdr3_nt: TGTGCCATCACAGGTCCAAGGACAGATACGCAGTATTTT; d_call: -; v_call: TRBV6-8; clone_size: few; j_call: TRBJ2-3
cdr3_aa: CASSYWKTGNTIYF; cdr3_nt: TGTGCCAGCAGTTACTGGAAAACTGGAAACACCATATATTTT; d_call: -; v_call: TRBV6-8; clone_size: -; j_call: TRBJ1-3
cdr3_aa: CASSLAGISTIQYF; cdr3_nt: TGTGCCAGCAGCTTGGCTGGGATATCGACCATTCAGTACTTC; d_call: -; v_call: TRBV11-3; clone_size: few; j_call: TRBJ2-4
cdr3_aa: CASSSENYAAPFSYEQYF; cdr3_nt: TGTGCCAGCAGTTCGGAAAATTACGCCGCACCTTTCTCCTACGAGCAGTACTTC; d_call: -; v_call: TRBV28; clone_size: few; j_call: TRBJ2-7
cdr3_aa: CSVDSGYSTDTQYF; cdr3_nt: TGCAGCGTTGATAGCGGTTATAGCACAGATACGCAGTATTTT; d_call: -; v_call: TRBV29-1; clone_size: -; j_call: TRBJ2-3
cdr3_aa: CASSESGAETQYF; cdr3_nt: TGCGCCAGCAGTGAGTCAGGCGCGGAGACCCAGTACTTC; d_call: -; v_call: TRBV10-2; clone_size: -; j_call: TRBJ2-5
cdr3_aa: CASSLQGYEQYF; cdr3_nt: TGTGCCAGCAGTTTACAGGGTTACGAGCAGTACTTC; d_call: -; v_call: TRBV6-8; clone_size: -; j_call: TRBJ2-7
cdr3_aa: CASSAGTGNGADEQYF; cdr3_nt: TGTGCCAGCAGCGCCGGGACAGGGAATGGTGCGGACGAGCAGTACTTC; d_call: TRBD1; v_call: TRBV7-1; clone_size: -; j_call: TRBJ2-7
cdr3_aa: CASSVLQGANYGYTF; cdr3_nt: TGCGCCAGCAGCGTTCTTCAGGGGGCTAACTATGGCTACACCTTC; d_call: TRBD1; v_call: TRBV4-1; clone_size: -; j_call: TRBJ1-2
cdr3_aa: CASSPTHGNTIYF; cdr3_nt: TGTGCCAGCTCACCAACACACGGAAACACCATATATTTT; d_call: -; v_call: TRBV18; clone_size: -; j_call: TRBJ1-3
cdr3_aa: CASYNRAMNTEAFF; cdr3_nt: TGTGCCAGCTATAACAGGGCCATGAACACTGAAGCTTTCTTT; d_call: -; v_call: TRBV6-8; clone_size: large; j_call: TRBJ1-1
cdr3_aa: CAWVKGTGNTIYF; cdr3_nt: TGTGCCTGGGTAAAGGGGACTGGAAACACCATATATTTT; d_call: -; v_call: TRBV30; clone_size: few; j_call: TRBJ1-3
cdr3_aa: CASSPLEAANTGELFF; cdr3_nt: TGTGCCAGCTCACCACTCGAAGCAGCGAACACCGGGGAGCTGTTTTTT; d_call: -; v_call: TRBV18; clone_size: -; j_call: TRBJ2-2
cdr3_aa: CARSPIPDQGAQGDTEAFF; cdr3_nt: TGCGCCAGAAGCCCGATCCCCGACCAGGGGGCGCAAGGGGACACTGAAGCTTTCTTT; d_call: TRBD1; v_call: TRBV5-1; clone_size: -; j_call: TRBJ1-1
cdr3_aa: CASRGQGNTEAFF; cdr3_nt: TGCGCCAGCCGGGGACAGGGGAACACTGAAGCTTTCTTT; d_call: TRBD1; v_call: TRBV10-2; clone_size: once; j_call: TRBJ1-1
cdr3_aa: CASSPGGTLNTEAFF; cdr3_nt: TGTGCCAGCAGCCCAGGGGGGACCTTGAACACTGAAGCTTTCTTT; d_call: TRBD1; v_call: TRBV7-7; clone_size: medium-sized; j_call: TRBJ1-1
cdr3_aa: CASSYGRVGTPPYEQYF; cdr3_nt: TGTGCCAGCAGTTACGGGAGGGTGGGGACTCCACCCTACGAGCAGTACTTC; d_call: TRBD2; v_call: TRBV6-8; clone_size: -; j_call: TRBJ2-7
cdr3_aa: CASSPPSTNGGYTF; cdr3_nt: TGTGCCAGCAGCCCCCCCAGTACAAATGGTGGCTACACCTTC; d_call: -; v_call: TRBV2; clone_size: few; j_call: TRBJ1-2
cdr3_aa: CASRVAGGRNEQFF; cdr3_nt: TGTGCCAGCAGAGTAGCGGGGGGGCGCAATGAGCAGTTCTTC; d_call: TRBD2; v_call: TRBV6-7; clone_size: few; j_call: TRBJ2-1
cdr3_aa: CASRRGDRGPYEQYF; cdr3_nt: TGTGCCAGCAGAAGGGGGGACAGGGGTCCCTACGAGCAGTACTTC; d_call: TRBD1; v_call: TRBV6-8; clone_size: few; j_call: TRBJ2-7
cdr3_aa: CASREQGNTEAFF; cdr3_nt: TGTGCCAGCAGGGAGCAGGGGAACACTGAAGCTTTCTTT; d_call: -; v_call: TRBV28; clone_size: -; j_call: TRBJ1-1
cdr3_aa: CAWSLGDTYEQYF; cdr3_nt: TGTGCCTGGTCTCTGGGGGACACCTACGAGCAGTACTTC; d_call: -; v_call: TRBV30; clone_size: -; j_call: TRBJ2-7